This T cell receptor (beta chain) was captured by sequencing in a study of cytomegalovirus exposure and HLA in healthy donors. Note on this clone: The antigen is unknown.

PCR was performed using 60 Vbeta and 13 Jbeta primers. Measured with immunoSEQ multiplex PCR; TCRdb has only the in-frame clones, and not every one. The table shows roughly 130,000 clones, with around 74% occurring only once. At sampling all donors were nominally healthy, likely with unrecorded immune exposures. Points from the study as a whole: As a later analysis revealed, most CMV-associated TCR beta chains appeared HLA-restricted. Accurate prediction of most subjects' HLA-A and HLA-B alleles from TCR beta sequences was reported.

This receptor was obtained from a man between 18 and 29 years old in good health and CMV-seropositive. Sample: PBMCs.

The CDR3 coding sequence is TGTGCCAGCAGCGCAGGCCCTAACACTGAAGCTTTCTTT. Protein sequence: CASSAGPNTEAFF. The chain carries TRBV9 and TRBJ1-1; D is ambiguous. CDR1 is SGDLS, CDR2 YYNGEE, per germline. The V end lost 3 bases, the J end lost 2 bases, and 8 bases lay between the germline ends. This CDR3 is 13 amino acids long.